These T cell receptor beta chains were read from a single sample in a study of blood T cells in healthy people across ages. TCRdb passed the 5' RACE reads through MiXCR, listing each CDR3 protein once. Of about 830,000 distinct CDR3 sequences listed, around 62% are singletons. Sequencing was done on a sample of blood. The receptor source for this set is a young man in good health. Each CDR3 is given with its conserved first and last residue. D genes are given only for firm matches. The size entry is marked missing in some rows and otherwise reads once, few, many or a size class.

few	NA	TRBV5-6	TRBJ2-7	14	CASSSPSVTYEQYF	TGTGCCAGCAGTTCCCCCAGTGTCACCTACGAGCAGTACTTC
few	NA	TRBV29-1	TRBJ2-7	13	CSAMDGGSHEQYF	TGCAGCGCAATGGATGGGGGGTCCCACGAGCAGTACTTC
NA	TRBD1	TRBV7-3	TRBJ1-2	13	CASSRDREGGYTF	TGTGCCAGCAGCCGGGACAGGGAGGGTGGCTACACCTTC
NA	NA	TRBV25-1	TRBJ2-7	14	CASSEGGRFYEQYF	TGTGCCAGCAGTGAGGGGGGGCGTTTTTACGAGCAGTACTTC
NA	NA	TRBV10-3	TRBJ2-5	14	CAISGGPTIETQYF	TGTGCCATCAGTGGAGGACCGACGATAGAGACCCAGTACTTC
NA	TRBD2	TRBV7-2	TRBJ2-3	16	CASSSHPREVEGTQYF	TGTGCCAGCAGCTCCCACCCCCGGGAGGTGGAGGGTACGCAGTATTTT
NA	TRBD1	TRBV20-1	TRBJ2-1	14	CSARALDRGSSQFF	TGCAGTGCTAGAGCCCTGGACAGGGGGTCTTCGCAGTTCTTC
NA	NA	TRBV29-1	TRBJ2-7	13	CSVSPQGSYEQYF	TGCAGCGTTTCACCACAGGGCTCCTACGAGCAGTACTTC
NA	NA	TRBV12-3/TRBV12-4	TRBJ1-5	14	CASSFLAGNRPQHF	TGTGCCAGCAGTTTTTTGGCCGGCAATCGGCCCCAGCATTTT
NA	TRBD2	TRBV7-2	TRBJ2-5	16	CASSARLAGGRETQYF	TGTGCCAGCAGCGCCCGACTAGCGGGGGGGCGAGAGACCCAGTACTTC
few	NA	TRBV7-2	TRBJ2-1	13	CASSPTTYNEQFF	TGTGCCAGCAGCCCAACAACCTACAATGAGCAGTTCTTC
NA	NA	TRBV10-3	TRBJ1-2	13	CAISEGQPVGYTF	TGTGCCATCAGTGAAGGACAGCCGGTTGGCTACACCTTC
NA	TRBD1	TRBV20-1	TRBJ1-6	13	CSAHRQGGSPLHF	TGCAGTGCTCATAGACAGGGAGGGTCACCCCTCCACTTT
once	NA	TRBV25-1	TRBJ1-1	13	CASSGEVYTEAFF	TGTGCCAGCAGTGGAGAAGTATACACTGAAGCTTTCTTT
NA	TRBD1	TRBV28	TRBJ2-3	15	CASPPGQGLTDTQYF	TGTGCCAGCCCGCCGGGACAGGGTCTGACAGATACGCAGTATTTT
NA	TRBD2	TRBV20-1	TRBJ2-1	16	CSASSGGAKIFDEQFF	TGCAGTGCTAGTAGCGGGGGGGCTAAGATTTTCGATGAGCAGTTCTTC
NA	TRBD2	TRBV29-1	TRBJ2-7	13	CSVDGGEAYEQYF	TGCAGCGTTGACGGGGGGGAGGCCTACGAGCAGTACTTC
NA	NA	TRBV7-2	TRBJ2-7	14	CANSFHQVPREQYF	TGTGCCAACAGCTTTCACCAGGTCCCTCGGGAGCAGTACTTC
NA	NA	TRBV7-2	TRBJ2-3	12	CASRSPGDTQYF	TGTGCCAGCAGGTCCCCAGGGGATACGCAGTATTTT
few	NA	TRBV6-5	TRBJ2-7	16	CASSYTGHQYSYEQYF	TGTGCCAGCAGTTACACCGGACATCAGTACTCCTACGAGCAGTACTTC
NA	NA	TRBV4-3	TRBJ2-3	19	CASSQDGGPGQGNTDTQYF	TGCGCCAGCAGCCAAGATGGCGGCCCGGGGCAGGGAAACACAGATACGCAGTATTTT
NA	NA	TRBV29-1	TRBJ1-1	13	CSVGTTGTAEAFF	TGCAGCGTTGGGACAACAGGGACGGCTGAAGCTTTCTTT
NA	NA	TRBV4-1	TRBJ1-2	17	CASSQDANAGETYGYTF	TGCGCCAGCAGCCAAGATGCAAACGCGGGGGAGACCTATGGCTACACCTTC
NA	TRBD1	TRBV9	TRBJ1-2	15	CASSCTGEGGYGYTF	TGTGCCAGCAGCTGTACAGGGGAGGGTGGCTATGGCTACACCTTC
NA	NA	TRBV3-1	TRBJ1-5	15	CASSHGPGGHQPQHF	TGTGCCAGCAGCCATGGACCGGGGGGCCATCAGCCCCAGCATTTT
NA	NA	TRBV7-2	TRBJ1-6	16	CASSLASGSYNSPLHF	TGTGCCAGCAGCTTAGCTTCGGGCTCCTATAATTCACCCCTCCACTTT
few	TRBD1	TRBV11-2	TRBJ1-1	15	CASSLMTGSNTEAFF	TGTGCCAGCAGCTTAATGACAGGGTCGAACACTGAAGCTTTCTTT
NA	NA	TRBV29-1	TRBJ2-1	14	CSVEDRDRLNEQFF	TGCAGCGTTGAAGATAGGGATAGGTTAAATGAGCAGTTCTTC
NA	NA	TRBV6-1	TRBJ2-7	15	CASSERDGTYNEQYF	TGTGCCAGCAGTGAAAGGGACGGGACCTACAATGAGCAGTACTTC
few	NA	TRBV20-1	TRBJ2-3	14	CSARGQGFTDTQYF	TGCAGTGCTAGAGGCCAGGGCTTCACAGATACGCAGTATTTT
NA	TRBD2	TRBV7-2	TRBJ2-7	17	CASSLEAGWGGTYEQYF	TGTGCCAGCAGCTTAGAGGCGGGGTGGGGGGGGACCTACGAGCAGTACTTC
NA	TRBD2	TRBV6-6	TRBJ2-3	14	CASSTAGTTDTQYF	TGTGCCAGCAGTACAGCGGGGACCACAGATACGCAGTATTTT
NA	TRBD2	TRBV4-3	TRBJ2-7	16	CASSQDGLAGIYEQYF	TGCGCCAGCAGCCAAGATGGGCTAGCGGGGATCTACGAGCAGTACTTC
NA	NA	TRBV12-3/TRBV12-4	TRBJ2-3	14	CSSSPGGSTDTQYF	TGTTCCAGCAGTCCAGGGGGGAGCACAGATACGCAGTATTTT
NA	NA	TRBV5-1	TRBJ2-1	14	CARSLGTPKQEQFF	TGCGCCAGAAGCTTGGGGACACCTAAGCAGGAGCAGTTCTTC
NA	NA	TRBV20-1	TRBJ1-1	15	CSATTGVDLNTEAFF	TGCAGTGCTACGACAGGTGTTGACTTGAACACTGAAGCTTTCTTT
NA	NA	TRBV6-1	TRBJ2-7	12	CASSEWENEQYF	TGTGCCAGCAGTGAATGGGAAAACGAGCAGTACTTC
NA	NA	TRBV4-2	TRBJ1-2	14	CASSQNRGNYGYTF	TGTGCCAGCAGCCAGAATAGAGGGAACTATGGCTACACCTTC
NA	NA	TRBV28	TRBJ1-5	14	CASSPTLGDQPQHF	TGTGCCAGCAGTCCCACACTGGGGGATCAGCCCCAGCATTTT
few	TRBD1	TRBV6-2/TRBV6-3	TRBJ2-1	16	CASSYRGQGARIKQFF	TGTGCCAGCAGTTACCGGGGGCAGGGGGCGCGAATCAAGCAGTTCTTC
NA	TRBD2	TRBV12-3/TRBV12-4	TRBJ2-1	15	CASIPGVTGGNEQFF	TGTGCCAGCATACCGGGGGTCACGGGGGGCAATGAGCAGTTCTTC
few	NA	TRBV2	TRBJ2-1	12	CAGGGDISKRFF	TGTGCCGGGGGAGGAGATATCTCTAAGCGGTTCTTC
once	NA	TRBV20-1	TRBJ2-3	14	CSAHLGGRTDTQYF	TGCAGTGCCCACCTTGGGGGGAGAACAGATACGCAGTATTTT
NA	NA	TRBV14	TRBJ2-1	18	CAIQDVRLGIFSYNEQFF	TGTGCCATTCAGGATGTCAGACTAGGGATCTTCTCCTACAATGAGCAGTTCTTC
NA	TRBD1	TRBV20-1	TRBJ2-5	15	CSARDLTGGEETQYF	TGCAGTGCTAGAGATTTAACAGGGGGTGAGGAGACCCAGTACTTC
few	NA	TRBV2	TRBJ1-5	13	CASSDSYNQPQHF	TGTGCCAGCAGTGACTCTTATAATCAGCCCCAGCATTTT
NA	NA	TRBV6-1	TRBJ2-5	16	CASSEALLSVQETQYF	TGTGCCAGCAGTGAAGCGCTTCTTTCTGTACAAGAGACCCAGTACTTC
NA	NA	TRBV20-1	TRBJ1-5	13	CSSGQLSNQPQHF	TGCAGCTCAGGACAGTTAAGCAATCAGCCCCAGCATTTT
NA	NA	TRBV7-9	TRBJ2-1	12	CASSQISNEQFF	TGTGCCAGCAGCCAGATTTCCAATGAGCAGTTCTTC
NA	TRBD1	TRBV4-3	TRBJ1-5	15	CASSPRTGSGQPQHF	TGCGCCAGCAGCCCCCGGACAGGCTCAGGTCAGCCCCAGCATTTT
NA	TRBD2	TRBV20-1	TRBJ2-7	13	CSARGGGRYEQYF	TGCAGTGCTAGAGGCGGGGGGCGATACGAGCAGTACTTC
NA	TRBD1	TRBV6-5	TRBJ2-7	15	CASSYAADRTAEQYF	TGTGCCAGCAGTTACGCAGCGGACAGGACAGCCGAGCAGTACTTC
NA	NA	TRBV11-2	TRBJ2-1	14	CASSGDRVGNEQFF	TGTGCCAGTAGCGGGGACAGGGTGGGGAATGAGCAGTTCTTC
NA	NA	TRBV4-2	TRBJ2-3	13	CASSPDYPDTQYF	TGTGCCAGCAGCCCGGACTATCCAGATACGCAGTATTTT
few	NA	TRBV27	TRBJ2-1	14	CASSLWQGLNEQFF	TGTGCCAGCAGTTTGTGGCAGGGCCTAAATGAGCAGTTCTTC
NA	TRBD1	TRBV6-2/TRBV6-3	TRBJ1-2	14	CVSSRDSLYYGYTF	TGTGTCAGCAGTCGGGACAGCCTTTACTATGGCTACACCTTC
few	NA	TRBV3-1	TRBJ2-7	14	CASSRLSDGYEQYF	TGTGCCAGCAGCCGCCTTTCAGACGGCTACGAGCAGTACTTC
NA	NA	TRBV7-9	TRBJ2-5	14	CASSLSPGAETQYF	TGTGCCAGCAGCTTAAGTCCAGGGGCCGAGACCCAGTACTTC
NA	TRBD1	TRBV10-3	TRBJ2-3	17	CAIRKTGETTGGDTQYF	TGTGCCATCAGGAAGACAGGGGAAACCACCGGAGGAGATACGCAGTATTTT
NA	NA	TRBV29-1	TRBJ2-7	13	CSVLVAEAYEQYF	TGCAGCGTTCTTGTGGCGGAAGCCTACGAGCAGTACTTC